This TCR beta chain is drawn from a study of OX40 agonist ivuxolimab in advanced cancers. Measured with immunoSEQ multiplex PCR; TCRdb has only the in-frame clones, and not every one. The sample holds around 100,000 clones, about nine tenths seen once. The V gene's germline CDR1 is MNHNS and CDR2 SASEGT. The CDR3 length is 13 residues. Trimming took 3 bases from V and 2 from J, leaving 7 bases between them. The material sequenced was CD4+ or CD8+ T cells sorted from blood, taken in a trial of the OX40 agonist ivuxolimab. The TCR was taken from an adult with an advanced solid tumor such as melanoma, head and neck, liver or kidney cancer. This chain links TRBV6-1 with TRBJ1-2, with D perhaps matching TRBD1 (5 bases). CDR3 sequence reads: CASSDAGNYGYTF. For the CDR3, the DNA is TGTGCCAGCAGTGACGCAGGGAACTATGGCTACACCTTC.